The clone carrying this T cell receptor beta chain was seen only once. This sample is drawn from a study of T cell changes during pregnancy in multiple sclerosis. Germline loops: CDR1 SGHTA, CDR2 FQGTGA. The CDR3 totals 14 residues. Trimming at V came to 4 bases and at J to 9 bases, leaving 6 bases not matched to a gene. Method: immunoSEQ multiplex PCR; TCRdb's copy keeps in-frame clones and lacks some. This table holds around 30,000 clones, roughly 87% found once. The chain employs TRBV7-3 and TRBJ2-1; 10 bases are shared with TRBD1. The receptor's source is a female donor with multiple sclerosis, enrolled in a pregnancy study. The sequenced sample was CD8+ T cells from peripheral blood mononuclear cells, obtained in the first trimester of pregnancy. The CDR3 DNA is TGTGCCAGCAGCTCCAGACAGGGGGCTGTTGAGCAGTTCTTC. It codes for CASSSRQGAVEQFF.